A selection of T cell receptor beta chains follows, all from one sample in a study of CD8 T cells in ankylosing spondylitis. MiXCR, applied by TCRdb to the 5' RACE reads, yields one record per CDR3 protein. This table holds some 840,000 distinct CDR3 sequences, 10% to 15% found once. Material: blood, either unsorted or a sorted T cell fraction (not recorded which). Source of these receptors: a male donor with ankylosing spondylitis. Each CDR3 is given with its conserved first and last residue. D genes are given only for firm matches. For some rows the clone size is stated as once, few or many, or as a class when expanded; others skip it.

D,J,size,V,DNA,CDR3
NA,TRBJ2-3,NA,TRBV5-6,TGTGCCAGCAGCGATCCGGGGCCCGCTGCGTTGGATACGCAGTATTTT,CASSDPGPAALDTQYF
TRBD1,TRBJ1-2,NA,TRBV5-1,TGCGCCAGCAGCCCGACAGGGTTTCACTATGGCTACACCTTC,CASSPTGFHYGYTF
TRBD2,TRBJ2-1,medium-sized,TRBV20-1,TGCAGTGCTAGAGATTTTCGGGGAGGGTATGAGCAGTTCTTC,CSARDFRGGYEQFF
TRBD2,TRBJ2-7,NA,TRBV20-1,TGCAGTGCTAGAGATCAGAGCGGGAGCTCCTACGAGCAGTACTTC,CSARDQSGSSYEQYF
NA,TRBJ2-1,NA,TRBV5-1,TGCGCCAGCAGCCGATATGACAATGAGCAGTTCTTC,CASSRYDNEQFF
TRBD1,TRBJ1-2,few,TRBV20-1,TGCAGTGCTAATCAGGGGGCTAACTATGGCTACACCTTC,CSANQGANYGYTF
NA,TRBJ2-3,NA,TRBV9,TGTCCCAGCAGCGTAGACGGGGATACGCAGTATTTT,CPSSVDGDTQYF
NA,TRBJ2-6,NA,TRBV28,TGTGCCAGCACGGCCGGTAGCGTCCTGACTTTC,CASTAGSVLTF
NA,TRBJ1-4,many,TRBV29-1,TGCAGCGCCGGGGACGGATTAGGAAAACTGTTTTTT,CSAGDGLGKLFF
NA,TRBJ1-1,few,TRBV9,TGTGCCAGCAGCGCCCCTCGCGGGGCACTGAACACTGAAGCTTTCTTT,CASSAPRGALNTEAFF
NA,TRBJ2-3,NA,TRBV20-1,TGCAGTGCTACACTCCGGGCCCTTTATACGCAGTATTTT,CSATLRALYTQYF
NA,TRBJ1-5,NA,TRBV12-3/TRBV12-4,TGTGCCAGCAGTCAAACAGGGAGTGGCAATCAGCCCCAGCATTTT,CASSQTGSGNQPQHF
NA,TRBJ2-7,few,TRBV6-5,TGTGCCAGCAGTTACGACTTAAGGGGCGGCGAGCAGTACTTC,CASSYDLRGGEQYF
TRBD2,TRBJ2-2,many,TRBV6-1,TGTGCCAGCAGTGCCTTTCCTAGCGGTACCGGGGAGCTGTTTTTT,CASSAFPSGTGELFF
NA,TRBJ1-5,many,TRBV7-2,TGTGCCAGCAGCTTACCGGGCGGTCAGCCCCAGCATTTT,CASSLPGGQPQHF
NA,TRBJ2-5,NA,TRBV20-1,TGCAGTGCGGGGCTCCAAGAGACCCAGTACTTC,CSAGLQETQYF
TRBD1,TRBJ2-2,NA,TRBV5-1,TGCGCCAGCAGCCTCCGGGACAGGAACACCGGGGAGCTGTTTTTT,CASSLRDRNTGELFF
NA,TRBJ2-1,many,TRBV10-3,TGTGCCATCAGTGAGTCACAAATGCGCAATGAGCAGTTCTTC,CAISESQMRNEQFF
NA,TRBJ2-4,NA,TRBV6-2/TRBV6-3,TGTGCCAGCACCGCGGCCCGGGGAAACATTCAGTACTTC,CASTAARGNIQYF
NA,TRBJ2-5,many,TRBV29-1,TGCAGCGTGAGAGAGGGAGGTCTAGAGACCCAGTACTTC,CSVREGGLETQYF
NA,TRBJ1-1,many,TRBV5-6,TGTGCCAGCAGCCCTAGGACCGGTGAAGCTTTCTTT,CASSPRTGEAFF
TRBD2,TRBJ2-7,NA,TRBV6-6,TGTGCCAGTTCGGGGGGTATGGCGTACGAGCAGTACTTC,CASSGGMAYEQYF
NA,TRBJ1-2,NA,TRBV18,TGTGCCAGCAGGGCTCAGGGAGGAAATGGCTACACCTTC,CASRAQGGNGYTF
NA,TRBJ1-6,few,TRBV20-1,TGCAGTGCTAGAATAGCCTTCTATAATTCACCCCTCCACTTT,CSARIAFYNSPLHF
NA,TRBJ2-3,NA,TRBV21-1,TGTGCCAGCAGCAAAACGCCACAAGATACGCAGTATTTT,CASSKTPQDTQYF
NA,TRBJ2-6,few,TRBV5-6,TGTGCCAGCAGCTTGCTGGACTCCGGAGGGGCCAACGTCCTGACTTTC,CASSLLDSGGANVLTF
NA,TRBJ2-7,NA,TRBV4-2,TGTGCCAGCAGCCAACTGGGTGGGACGCCGACCTACGAGCAGTACTTC,CASSQLGGTPTYEQYF
NA,TRBJ2-7,NA,TRBV18,TGTGCCAGCTCACCGGTCGGGCCCTACGAGCAGTACTTC,CASSPVGPYEQYF
NA,TRBJ2-5,NA,TRBV20-1,TGCAGTGCTATGTACCAAGAGACCCAGTACTTC,CSAMYQETQYF
NA,TRBJ1-1,few,TRBV7-9,TGTGCCAGCAGCCCCGGACTGACAGCCCGGAACACTGAAGCTTTCTTT,CASSPGLTARNTEAFF
TRBD1,TRBJ1-1,many,TRBV6-2/TRBV6-3,TGTGCCAGCAGTGACCGACAGGGGAACACTGAAGCTTTCTTT,CASSDRQGNTEAFF
NA,TRBJ1-2,NA,TRBV27,TGTGCCAGCAGTCCGTGGCAGGGTAATGGCTACACCTTC,CASSPWQGNGYTF
NA,TRBJ2-5,NA,TRBV7-2,TGTGCCAGCAGCTTAAACGGGGGCCGGGGAGAGACCCAGTACTTC,CASSLNGGRGETQYF
NA,TRBJ2-3,few,TRBV20-1,TGCAGTGCTTCCAGGCAATTCAACACAGATACGCAGTATTTT,CSASRQFNTDTQYF
NA,TRBJ2-5,many,TRBV7-2,TGTGCCAGCAGCTTAGATAGTCAGAGTGGGGAGACCCAGTACTTC,CASSLDSQSGETQYF
TRBD2,TRBJ2-1,few,TRBV12-3/TRBV12-4,TGTGCCAGCAGCGTTAGCGGGCGAGACTACAATGAGCAGTTCTTC,CASSVSGRDYNEQFF
TRBD2,TRBJ2-1,NA,TRBV20-1,TGCAGTGCTAGACCAAGCGGGAGGGACTACAATGAGCAGTTCTTC,CSARPSGRDYNEQFF
TRBD2,TRBJ2-3,few,TRBV5-1,TGCGCCAGCAGCTCGAGGACTAGCGAATACACAGATACGCAGTATTTT,CASSSRTSEYTDTQYF
TRBD1,TRBJ1-2,NA,TRBV5-4,TGTGCCAGCAGCCCCTACGGACAGGCCGGCTATGGCTACACCTTC,CASSPYGQAGYGYTF
TRBD1,TRBJ1-6,NA,TRBV4-2,TGTGCCAGCAGCCAGCGACAGGGGTCACCCCTCCACTTT,CASSQRQGSPLHF